These 26 T cell receptor beta chains came from one sample sequenced in a study of human T cells and chemical hapten exposure. Described time point: pre-sensitization, week 0. Regarding treatment: therapeutic diphenylcyclopropenone sensitization with weekly scalp DPC. TCRdb processed the RACE reads anew with MiXCR; each CDR3 protein has one entry. Of about 380,000 distinct CDR3 sequences listed, less than 6.5% are singletons. Sequenced material: whole blood, taken in connection with sensitization to the hapten diphenylcyclopropenone (DPC). Source of these receptors: a woman in her forties or fifties with alopecia areata. Some clones in this sample may be carry-over from other donors' samples.

The gene calls are TRBV2 and TRBJ1-1, with D hard to call. Germline assignment: CDR1 SNHLY and CDR2 FYNNEI. V was trimmed by 2 bases and J by 1 base, leaving 8 bases between them. The CDR3 covers 14 residues. CDR3 DNA: TGTGCCAGCAGTGAAAAACAGTCGAACACTGAAGCTTTCTTT. This gives the protein CASSEKQSNTEAFF.

The chain carries TRBV7-2 and TRBJ1-5; D remains ambiguous. V lost 5 bases, J lost 3 bases, and 17 bases lay in between. This CDR3 contains 16 residues. Germline CDR1 is SGHTA and CDR2 is FQGNSA. The CDR3 reads CASSLPGGGINQPQHF. The CDR3 DNA reads as TGTGCCAGCAGCCTCCCGGGAGGAGGTATCAATCAGCCCCAGCATTTT.

This chain connects TRBV6-1 to TRBJ2-5; 14 nucleotides match TRBD2. Germline CDR1 is MNHNS and CDR2 is SASEGT. J lost 7 bases, V lost 3 bases, and 10 bases had no gene match. The CDR3 totals 17 residues. CDR3 sequence reads: CASSDIPGTSGGGTQYF. For the CDR3, the DNA is TGTGCCAGCAGTGACATCCCCGGGACTAGCGGGGGAGGGACCCAGTACTTC.

The chain employs TRBV5-1 and TRBJ2-1; 10 positions agree with TRBD2. Trimming cost V 10 bases and J 5 bases; bases outside gene matches: 6. The CDR3 contains 13 residues. CDR1 SGHRS and CDR2 YFSETQ come from the germline V gene. The CDR3 DNA reads TGCGCCCGACGGACTAGCGGAGACAATGAGCAGTTCTTC. This gives the protein CARRTSGDNEQFF.

This clonotype was picked up a small number of times. The genes are TRBV27 and TRBJ2-1; the match to TRBD1 covers 11 bases. The CDR3 consists of 20 residues. The junction had 11 bases not matched to a gene; V was cut back by 1 base and J by 0 bases. Germline V gene lookup returns CDR1 MNHEY and CDR2 SMNVEV (reference sequence). The CDR3 protein is CASSLWARTGGTFSYNEQFF. The CDR3 DNA sequence: TGTGCCAGCAGTTTATGGGCACGGACAGGGGGCACCTTCTCCTACAATGAGCAGTTCTTC.

This clonotype was found many times. The chain carries TRBV20-1 and TRBJ1-2; D is perhaps TRBD1 (5 bases). The CDR3 length is 11 residues. Deletions cut 3 bases from V and 6 bases from J, with 8 bases between. In germline, CDR1 is DFQATT, CDR2 SNEGSKA (reference sequence). The CDR3 is CSASAGNGYTF. CDR3 bases: TGCAGTGCTAGTGCAGGGAATGGCTACACCTTC.

This clonotype appeared many times. The chain combines TRBV12-3 or TRBV12-4 with TRBJ1-6; 7 bases are a match to TRBD1. CDR3 length: 17 residues. V gave up 6 bases and J gave up 1 base; unmatched junction bases: 9. The DNA of the CDR3 is TGTGCCAGCAGGGCGCGACAGGGAGCGTCCTATAATTCACCCCTCCACTTT. Its translation: CASRARQGASYNSPLHF.

The table lists this clonotype with many counts. The chain joins TRBV10-3 to TRBJ2-7; a possible D gene is TRBD1 (7 bases). V lost 3 bases to trimming and J lost 3 bases, with 15 bases between them. There are 15 residues in the CDR3. The germline gives CDR1 ENHRY, CDR2 SYGVKD. CDR3 nucleotides: TGTGCCATCAGTGACCCCCAGGGGGGTGACTACGAGCAGTACTTC. As protein: CAISDPQGGDYEQYF.

V is TRBV4-3 and J is TRBJ2-5; no clear D. CDR1 and CDR2 (germline): LGHNA, YSLEER. The CDR3 sequence is 15 residues long. Trimming cost V 4 bases and J 4 bases, with 16 bases left between them. The CDR3 sequence: CASSLPCGGRETQYF. DNA of the CDR3: TGCGCCAGCAGCCTCCCTTGTGGCGGTAGAGAGACCCAGTACTTC.

This chain links TRBV20-1 with TRBJ2-2; 8 positions agree with TRBD1. Germline V gene sequence: CDR1 DFQATT, CDR2 SNEGSKA (reference sequence). CDR3 length equals 14 residues. J was trimmed by 2 bases and V by 6 bases; bases with no gene match: 5. CDR3 sequence: CSAPDRGNTGELFF. The CDR3 region has the DNA TGCAGTGCACCCGACAGGGGTAACACCGGGGAGCTGTTTTTT.

This clonotype was seen only a few times. V is TRBV7-2 and J is TRBJ2-2, with 11 bases aligning to TRBD2. V was clipped by 6 bases and J by 5 bases; unmatched bases: 8. The CDR3 is made up of 16 amino acids. Germline-derived CDR1 and CDR2 are SGHTA and FQGNSA. The CDR3: CASRPTGLAVTGELFF. For the CDR3, the DNA is TGTGCCAGCAGGCCGACGGGACTAGCGGTTACCGGGGAGCTGTTTTTT.

This clonotype was seen more than once but under ten times. The J gene is TRBJ2-5, the V gene TRBV6-2 or TRBV6-3, with D perhaps matching TRBD2 (6 bases). CDR3 length equals 13 residues. CDR1 MNHEY and CDR2 SVGEGT come from the germline V gene. Trimming took 6 bases from V and 4 from J, leaving 12 bases between them. The CDR3 region has the DNA TGTGCCAGCAGAATTCTCGGGGGAGAGACCCAGTACTTC. It yields the protein CASRILGGETQYF.

This clonotype was seen more than once but under ten times. The rearrangement joins TRBV5-4 to TRBJ2-3, with D unclear. The CDR3 extends over 12 amino acids. The V and J ends lost 5 bases and 6 bases respectively, with 10 bases between them. Germline loops: CDR1 SGHNT, CDR2 YYREEE (reference sequence). The CDR3 loop reads CASSKPGDTQYF. The DNA of the CDR3 is TGTGCCAGCAGTAAGCCGGGTGATACGCAGTATTTT.

Ten or more counts support this clonotype. The rearrangement joins TRBV7-2 to TRBJ2-7; D is perhaps TRBD2 (6 bases). The CDR3 consists of 14 residues. The germline V and J ends were trimmed by 5 bases and 5 bases, with 16 bases remaining between them. Germline CDR1 reads SGHTA; CDR2 reads FQGNSA. This CDR3 is CASSLGGIQHEQYF. Here the CDR3 DNA reads TGTGCCAGCAGCCTGGGGGGAATCCAGCACGAGCAGTACTTC.

This clonotype occurred many times. V and J are TRBV12-3 or TRBV12-4 and TRBJ2-7; TRBD2 is a possible D gene (6 bases). Trimming shortened V by 6 bases and J by 3 bases, and 9 bases separated the two germline ends. This CDR3 is built from 12 residues. CDR3 nucleotide sequence: TGTGCCAGCAGCCGGGGACTCTACGAGCAGTACTTC. This sequence encodes CASSRGLYEQYF.

The sample holds a few counts of this clonotype. The CDR3: CATSRALSAGGVYNEQFF. CDR3 in DNA: TGTGCCACCAGCAGAGCACTCTCAGCGGGAGGGGTCTACAATGAGCAGTTCTTC. The rearrangement uses TRBV15 and TRBJ2-1; 10 nucleotides align to TRBD2. V lost 1 base, J lost 3 bases, and 9 bases stayed unmatched. Germline loops: CDR1 LNHNV, CDR2 YYDKDF (reference sequence). The CDR3 extends over 18 amino acids.

This clonotype has a handful of counts. The chain is built from TRBV3-1 and TRBJ2-3, with TRBD1 matching 8 bases. J gave up 6 bases and V 7 bases, and 12 bases lay outside the gene matches. Germline V gene data show CDR1 as LGHDT and CDR2 as YNNKEL (reference sequence). The CDR3 runs to 15 residues. The CDR3 region is CASTRTQDRGDTQYF. DNA of the CDR3: TGTGCCAGCACCCGCACACAAGACAGGGGTGATACGCAGTATTTT.

Many counts were recorded for this clonotype. The CDR3 DNA reads TGTGCCAGCAGTTTATTTCGGACTAGCGGGCCCAGCACAGATACGCAGTATTTT. Translating it yields CASSLFRTSGPSTDTQYF. This chain links TRBV28 with TRBJ2-3; 11 bases map to TRBD2. Germline trimming cut 1 base from V and 0 bases from J; bases unmatched to any gene: 6. The V gene's germline CDR1 is MDHEN and CDR2 SYDVKM. This CDR3 is 18 amino acids long.

This clonotype appeared a single time. The chain uses TRBV24-1 and TRBJ1-1; 7 bases match TRBD1. This CDR3 spans 15 amino acids. Trimming at V came to 4 bases and at J to 0 bases, leaving 4 bases not matched to a gene. Germline lookup yields CDR1 KGHDR and CDR2 SFDVKD. Written as DNA, the CDR3 is TGTGCCACCAGTGACCACAGGGGTATGAACACTGAAGCTTTCTTT. Translation: CATSDHRGMNTEAFF.

This clonotype has a count of ten or more. The gene calls are TRBV11-2 and TRBJ1-1; D perhaps matches TRBD1 (5 bases). Germline assignment: CDR1 SGHAT and CDR2 FQNNGV. The CDR3 sequence is 17 residues long. V was shortened by 5 bases and J by 4 bases, with 23 bases between the two germline ends. CDR3 protein: CASSAPFPLRGGTEAFF. DNA of the CDR3: TGTGCCAGCAGCGCCCCATTCCCCCTTCGTGGGGGCACTGAAGCTTTCTTT.

This clonotype was detected only a few times. The chain uses TRBV5-1 and TRBJ2-7; tentatively, D is TRBD1 (6 bases). V was trimmed by 2 bases and J by 4 bases, leaving 10 bases between them. This CDR3 region has 13 residues. CDR1 and CDR2 (germline): SGHRS, YFSETQ. The CDR3 sequence: CASSFQQGYEQYF. In nucleotides, the CDR3 is TGCGCCAGCAGCTTCCAACAGGGATACGAGCAGTACTTC.

This clonotype was seen many times. J is TRBJ2-7 and V is TRBV28; TRBD1 matches at 7 bases. The germline gives CDR1 MDHEN, CDR2 SYDVKM. The CDR3 is 15 amino acids. Trimming took 2 bases from V and 5 from J; bases not matched to a gene: 9. The CDR3 loop reads CASSLTGVAADEQYF. CDR3 in DNA: TGTGCCAGCAGTTTAACAGGGGTGGCGGCGGACGAGCAGTACTTC.

At least ten counts were recorded for this clonotype. The V call is TRBV6-2 or TRBV6-3, the J call TRBJ2-7, with TRBD2 matching 7 bases. The CDR3 loop spans 15 amino acids. With 0 bases clipped from V and 0 bases from J, the junction kept 2 bases outside the gene matches. Germline values: CDR1 MNHEY, CDR2 SVGEGT. This CDR3 reads CASSYSRDYSYEQYF. The CDR3 DNA reads TGTGCCAGCAGTTACTCGAGGGACTACTCCTACGAGCAGTACTTC.

This clonotype was observed a few times. The rearrangement uses TRBV6-1 and TRBJ1-1; weak D call: TRBD1 (5 bases). The CDR3 is 14 residues long. CDR1 is MNHNS, CDR2 SASEGT, per germline. V shed 0 bases and J shed 11 bases, with 16 bases lying between them. The chain's CDR3 is CASSEARTGGVAFF. CDR3 bases: TGTGCCAGCAGTGAAGCAAGGACGGGGGGAGTCGCTTTCTTT.

This clonotype appeared many times. The rearrangement links TRBV7-2 to TRBJ2-5; D gene ambiguous. Between the trimmed V and J ends, which lost 3 bases and 1 base, there was a span of 9 bases. CDR3 size: 14 residues. Per germline, CDR1 SGHTA and CDR2 FQGNSA. CDR3 sequence (DNA): TGTGCCAGCAGCTTCTCCGCGGCCCAAGAGACCCAGTACTTC. It is translated as CASSFSAAQETQYF.

The sample holds many counts of this clonotype. One junction end disagrees with the germline gene, perhaps due to a read error. The J gene is TRBJ1-1, the V gene TRBV18; no reliable D call. Germline CDR1 KGHSH, CDR2 LQKENI. The CDR3 runs 13 residues. The CDR3 loop reads CASSPGRDTEAFF. The CDR3 DNA is TGCGCCAGCAGCCCAGGACGGGACACTGAAGCTTTCTTT.